The present T cell receptor beta chain was sequenced within a study of cytomegalovirus exposure and HLA in healthy donors. Broader study findings: In a later analysis, TCR beta V- and J-gene trimming showed a link to a missense DCLRE1C variant. Reportedly, a later analysis found an Asian-associated ancestry cluster had fewer N-insertions than the roughly 700-donor mean. Rare TCR sequences predominated, though certain public TCRs were found in many donors.

V lost 2 bases, J lost 5 bases, and 4 bases stayed unmatched. CDR3 length: 15 residues. Germline CDR1 reads SGHTA; CDR2 reads FQGNSA. This clone came up once. Its target is not known. PCR used 60 Vbeta primers and 13 Jbeta primers. The assay was immunoSEQ multiplex PCR, and TCRdb's table has in-frame clones only and misses some. The data hold some 150,000 clones, with around 82% observed a single time. The receptor was derived from a man between 45 and 60 years old in good health and CMV-seronegative. The sequencing input was PBMCs. The gene calls are TRBV7-2 and TRBJ2-3; 10 nucleotides line up with TRBD2. As DNA, the CDR3 is TGTGCCAGCAGCTTAAAGCGGGGGGGCATAGATACGCAGTATTTT. It encodes CASSLKRGGIDTQYF.